Listed here are 16 T cell receptor beta chains from one sample, sequenced in a study of cytomegalovirus exposure and HLA in healthy donors. Using immunoSEQ multiplex PCR, the repertoire was profiled, and TCRdb retains in-frame clones only, with some absent. The data contain around 170,000 clones, roughly 85% of them seen just once; the ten biggest clones take up approximately 15%. Sequences were obtained from PBMCs. These receptors were taken from a young man in good health and CMV-seropositive.

The V and J genes are TRBV5-4 and TRBJ2-4; TRBD2 matches at 7 bases. The trim removed 4 bases at V and 15 bases at J, leaving 13 bases unmatched. Germline lookup yields CDR1 SGHNT and CDR2 YYREEE (reference sequence). The CDR3 contains 13 residues. Written as DNA, the CDR3 is TGTGCCAGCAGCCCGGGGGGTAGGGAGGAGAGGTACTTC. Its protein is CASSPGGREERYF. Full variable domain (remainder filled in from reference TRBV5-4 and TRBJ2-4): ETGVTQSPTHLIKTRGQQVTLRCSSQSGHNTVSWYQQALGQGPQFIFQYYREEENGRGNFPPRFSGLQFPNYSSELNVNALELDDSALYLCASSPGGREERYFGAGTRLSVL.

V gene TRBV4-1 combines with J gene TRBJ1-6, with D perhaps matching TRBD1 (5 bases). Germline V CDR1 and CDR2: MGHRA, YSYEKL. The V gene lost 2 bases and the J gene lost 5 bases, with 13 bases spanning the gap. The CDR3 is 16 residues long. CDR3: CASSQSIPGDNSPLHF. The DNA for the CDR3 is TGCGCCAGCAGCCAAAGCATACCGGGGGATAATTCACCCCTCCACTTT.

This chain uses TRBV19 with TRBJ2-7; possibly TRBD2 for D (5 bases). The CDR3 spans 15 residues. The germline V gene encodes CDR1 LNHDA and CDR2 SQIVND (reference sequence). The V and J ends lost 4 bases and 3 bases respectively, with 16 bases between them. Here the CDR3 reads CASSTAGSRYYEQYF. The CDR3 DNA reads TGTGCCAGTAGTACCGCGGGTAGCCGCTACTACGAGCAGTACTTC.

This chain uses TRBV7-6 with TRBJ1-1, with TRBD1 matching 9 bases. The trim removed 5 bases at V and 1 base at J, leaving 2 bases unmatched. Germline-derived CDR1 and CDR2 are SGHVS and FNYEAQ. The length of the CDR3 is 14 residues. The CDR3 reads CASSTGQGNTEAFF. As DNA, the CDR3 is TGTGCCAGCAGCACGGGACAGGGGAACACTGAAGCTTTCTTT.

This clone showed up just a few times. This chain links TRBV28 with TRBJ2-3; 9 bases align to TRBD2. J was trimmed by 1 base and V by 8 bases; bases with no gene match: 4. The CDR3 consists of 14 residues. Germline V gene data show CDR1 as MDHEN and CDR2 as SYDVKM. The CDR3 is CASRERGGTDTQYF. CDR3 sequence (DNA): TGTGCCAGCCGGGAGCGGGGGGGCACAGATACGCAGTATTTT.

This clone rates as medium-sized. The chain combines TRBV5-1 with TRBJ2-1; TRBD2 aligns across 8 bases. This CDR3 contains 16 residues. The V gene end was trimmed by 2 bases and the J gene end by 3 bases; junction bases not matched to a gene: 7. Per germline, CDR1 SGHRS and CDR2 YFSETQ. The CDR3 spells CASSLRGGGIYNEQFF. Written as DNA, the CDR3 is TGCGCCAGCAGCTTACGTGGCGGGGGGATCTACAATGAGCAGTTCTTC. The full variable domain, its missing parts supplied by reference TRBV5-1 and TRBJ2-1, is KAGVTQTPRYLIKTRGQQVTLSCSPISGHRSVSWYQQTPGQGLQFLFEYFSETQRNKGNFPGRFSGRQFSNSRSEMNVSTLELGDSALYLCASSLRGGGIYNEQFFGPGTRLTVL.

The chain has TRBV5-6 and TRBJ1-5; D may be TRBD1 (5 bases). Looked up from germline, CDR1 is SGHDT and CDR2 is YYEEEE. The V and J ends lost 4 bases and 3 bases respectively, with 14 bases between them. The CDR3 totals 15 residues. CDR3 coding DNA: TGTGCCAGCAGCCCTTCCTGGGGCCCCAATCAGCCCCAGCATTTT. It is translated as CASSPSWGPNQPQHF.

This chain links TRBV5-1 with TRBJ2-5; 10 positions agree with TRBD2. J was trimmed by 1 base and V by 2 bases; bases with no gene match: 5. CDR3 length: 16 amino acids. CDR1 is SGHRS, CDR2 YFSETQ, per germline. CDR3: CASSFSGRNLQETQYF. The CDR3, as DNA: TGCGCCAGCAGCTTTAGCGGGAGGAACCTCCAAGAGACCCAGTACTTC.

The chain carries TRBV28 and TRBJ2-7; 10 positions agree with TRBD2. J gave up 2 bases and V 6 bases, and 7 bases lay outside the gene matches. This CDR3 has 15 residues. The germline V gene encodes CDR1 MDHEN and CDR2 SYDVKM. CDR3 sequence (DNA): TGTGCCAGCAGCGTCCCGGGACTAGCGACCTACGAGCAGTACTTC. It translates to CASSVPGLATYEQYF.

This clone was seen only once. The chain recombines TRBV6-1 with TRBJ1-5; D remains ambiguous. CDR1 MNHNS and CDR2 SASEGT come from the germline V gene. This CDR3 has 13 amino acids. Trimming left V 3 bases short and J 4 bases short, with 7 bases between. The CDR3, as DNA: TGTGCCAGCAGTGAGTGGGAGAATCAGCCCCAGCATTTT. Its translation: CASSEWENQPQHF.

The chain carries TRBV4-1 and TRBJ2-4; 10 bases agree with TRBD2. Germline V CDR1 and CDR2: MGHRA, YSYEKL. The CDR3 has 17 amino acids. Trimming took 2 bases from V and 0 from J; bases not matched to a gene: 4. Written as DNA, the CDR3 is TGCGCCAGCAGCCAACCTAGCGGGGGCCTAGCCAAAAACATTCAGTACTTC. It encodes CASSQPSGGLAKNIQYF.

The V gene is TRBV5-4, the J gene TRBJ1-1; 7 bases are shared with TRBD1. This CDR3 has 15 residues. Per the germline V gene, CDR1 is SGHNT and CDR2 is YYREEE (reference sequence). With 4 bases clipped from V and 5 bases from J, the junction kept 11 bases outside the gene matches. For the CDR3, the DNA is TGTGCCAGCAGCCCACCGACAGGGCCGGGGACTGAAGCTTTCTTT. Its protein product is CASSPPTGPGTEAFF.

DNA of the CDR3: TGTGCCAGCAGCGTAGCGGGGGGGCAGGCTGAGCAGTTCTTC. Residues: CASSVAGGQAEQFF. The chain recombines TRBV9 with TRBJ2-1; 8 nucleotides line up with TRBD2. CDR1 is SGDLS, CDR2 YYNGEE, per germline. The CDR3 contains 14 residues. V lost 0 bases and J lost 9; bases outside the gene matches: 5. Looking up the rest from reference TRBV9 and TRBJ2-1 gives the full variable domain: DSGVTQTPKHLITATGQRVTLRCSPRSGDLSVYWYQQSLDQGLQFLIQYYNGEERAKGNILERFSAQQFPDLHSELNLSSLELGDSALYFCASSVAGGQAEQFFGPGTRLTVL.

This chain joins TRBV15 and TRBJ1-1; a possible D gene is TRBD1 (5 bases). In germline, CDR1 is LNHNV, CDR2 YYDKDF (reference sequence). The CDR3 extends over 13 amino acids. Trimming took 0 bases from V and 10 from J, leaving 12 bases between them. The CDR3 protein is CATSRDHGGGAFF. The DNA of the CDR3 is TGTGCCACCAGCAGAGATCACGGCGGGGGAGCTTTCTTT.

The sample holds one count of this clone. The V and J genes are TRBV11-3 and TRBJ1-1; D unresolved. V lost 2 bases to trimming and J lost 1 base, with 14 bases between them. The V gene's germline CDR1 is SGHNT and CDR2 YENEEA. CDR3 length equals 16 residues. CDR3 amino acids: CASSLYYISPNTEAFF. CDR3 nucleotides: TGTGCCAGCAGCTTATACTACATAAGCCCGAACACTGAAGCTTTCTTT.

The J gene is TRBJ1-1, the V gene TRBV13; D is perhaps TRBD1 (6 bases). The CDR3 loop spans 13 amino acids. V gave up 0 bases and J gave up 8 bases, with 10 bases separating them. Germline loops: CDR1 PRHDT, CDR2 FYEKMQ (reference sequence). CDR3 in DNA: TGTGCCAGCAGCTTAGGTCTAGGGACAGAAGCTTTCTTT. This translates into CASSLGLGTEAFF.